The entry below describes one TCR beta chain. There is no known antigen for this receptor. Base qualities are missing; no much larger clone stands one base away. Reading the label with the study, this specimen's time point is: baseline before first vaccination. Samples from vaccinated people were obtained from the UK trials COV001 and COV002, which included a single-blind randomized controlled phase 2/3 trial of AZD1222 (ChAdOx1 nCoV-19) in healthy adults. For TCRbeta chain sequencing, PBMC samples were collected from trial participants at day 0 and at day 28 after the second dose. The CDR3 regions of human TCRbeta chains were analyzed by immunosequencing. As for the original processing: TCRs in the repertoires were matched against a reference library of SARS-CoV-2-specific TCRs that had been generated with the MIRA antigen-specificity platform. Breadth was defined as the fraction of unique TCRs that were SARS-CoV-2-associated. Depth was defined as the fraction of total T cells that were SARS-CoV-2-associated. Using the MIRA data, each spike-specific TCR was mapped to the spike region that the TCR reacts to and placed in a CD4 or CD8 class. Log10-transformed breadth and depth values were compared by one-way ANOVA with Sidak's multiple comparisons tests. TCRdb took over this immuneACCESS table, retaining in-frame rearrangements with V and J assigned. Such tables are incomplete; in checked studies, under half of the missing clones stem from an unresolved V gene, and the remainder is unexplained. That table supplies the V and J calls and clone size; D and trimming were determined from the DNA. Within this sample are 120,000 or so clones, with about 87% of them counted one time only. The ten most abundant clones make up roughly 10% of the sample.

These data come from a study of T cell responses to AZD1222 COVID-19 vaccine (TCRdb year 2021). For the study in its entirety: AZD1222 recipients given second doses at about 4 weeks or at about 12 weeks were pooled, since spike-specific TCR depth and breadth were not found to differ between the two schedules. A total of 233 trial participants underwent TCR sequencing, of whom 207 received two doses of AZD1222 and some 26 received two doses of the MenACWY control vaccine. Trial participants were enrolled by age into subgroups of 18-55, 56-69 and 70-plus years, and 148, 28 and 57 TCR-sequenced participants, respectively, were included in these subgroups.

Including cysteine and phenylalanine, the CDR3 has 11 amino acids. Only the CDR3 region is kept as DNA, spanning 33 bases read in frame from base 1. V is clipped by 3 bases and J by 10 bases, and the sequence between their germline boundaries is 4 bases long. Here is what the overall study found, with its caveats: The 56-69-year group was small, and its depth increase did not reach significance, likely because of low power. The vaccine-associated CD4 TCRs covered the entire spike protein, and the dominant responses fell in regions 160-218 and 743-854. Only a handful of AZD1222 recipients were SARS-CoV-2 seropositive at baseline, limiting conclusions about previously exposed vaccinees. Nearly half of unique spike-specific TCRs reportedly recognized epitopes outside regions mutated in the B.1.351 and B.1.1.7 variants. Because no samples from the day 14 peak response were available, repertoires could be characterized only after the peak T cell response. A significant rise in spike-specific TCR breadth and depth was observed after two AZD1222 doses relative to day 0 and relative to MenACWY recipients. Most participants were white British and females outnumbered males, and the authors suggested that clonal diversity may have been underestimated.

The TCR comes from an adult in good health. The chain was built from TRBV12-3 or TRBV12-4 and TRBJ1-6; the D segment cannot be called with confidence. Sample: peripheral blood, taken on day 0 of AZD1222 vaccination. DNA sequence: TGTGCCAGCAGTTTTGGATCACCCCTCCACTTT. Translated, this is CASSFGSPLHF.